The sequence of this TCR beta chain was determined in a study of Graves' ophthalmopathy and Graves' hyperthyroidism. Study-wide findings and caveats: Most expanded clonotypes from thyroid (those above 0.001 frequency) were also found in blood.

Donors with ophthalmopathy: moderate-to-severe activity, CAS ≥3, NOSPECS ≥4, duration under 3 months. Patients were excluded if they had other autoimmune diseases or uncontrolled infections, and likewise if pregnancy or lactation applied. The diagnosis combined clinical symptoms, thyroxine, TRAb, thyroid ultrasound and orbital computed tomography scans. The CDR3 extends over 14 amino acids. Germline-derived CDR1 and CDR2 are SGHDN and FVKESK. Trimming cost V 4 bases and J 7 bases; bases outside gene matches: 3. This clonotype showed up many times. Antigen unknown. Amplified TCR beta CDR3 regions were obtained using RNA transcripts as template. The authors performed first-round RT-PCR with HTBI primers and then a second-round multiplex PCR. TCRdb redid the calling of the multiplex PCR reads with MiXCR, one entry per CDR3 protein. Of a few hundred thousand distinct CDR3 sequences listed, 17% are singletons.

The specimen was peripheral blood. J is TRBJ1-6 and V is TRBV14; 8 positions agree with TRBD1. The TCR comes from an adult man with Graves' ophthalmopathy. The CDR3 loop reads CASSLRTGNSPLHF. The CDR3 coding sequence is TGTGCCAGCAGCCTCCGGACAGGGAATTCACCCCTCCACTTT.